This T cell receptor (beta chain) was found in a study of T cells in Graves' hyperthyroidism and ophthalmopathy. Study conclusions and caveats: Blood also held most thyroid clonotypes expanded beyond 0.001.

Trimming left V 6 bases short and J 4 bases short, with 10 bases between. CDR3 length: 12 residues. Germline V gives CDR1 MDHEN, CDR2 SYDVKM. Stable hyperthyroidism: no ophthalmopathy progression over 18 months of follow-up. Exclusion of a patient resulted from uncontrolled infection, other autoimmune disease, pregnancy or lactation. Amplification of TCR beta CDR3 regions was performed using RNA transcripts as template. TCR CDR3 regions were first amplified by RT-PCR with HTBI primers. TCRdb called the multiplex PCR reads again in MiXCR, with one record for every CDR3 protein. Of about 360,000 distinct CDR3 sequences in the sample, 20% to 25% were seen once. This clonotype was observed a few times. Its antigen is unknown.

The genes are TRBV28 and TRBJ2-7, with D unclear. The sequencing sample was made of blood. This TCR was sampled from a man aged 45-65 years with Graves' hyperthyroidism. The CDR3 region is CASRDQQYEQYF. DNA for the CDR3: TGTGCCAGCAGGGACCAGCAGTACGAGCAGTACTTC.